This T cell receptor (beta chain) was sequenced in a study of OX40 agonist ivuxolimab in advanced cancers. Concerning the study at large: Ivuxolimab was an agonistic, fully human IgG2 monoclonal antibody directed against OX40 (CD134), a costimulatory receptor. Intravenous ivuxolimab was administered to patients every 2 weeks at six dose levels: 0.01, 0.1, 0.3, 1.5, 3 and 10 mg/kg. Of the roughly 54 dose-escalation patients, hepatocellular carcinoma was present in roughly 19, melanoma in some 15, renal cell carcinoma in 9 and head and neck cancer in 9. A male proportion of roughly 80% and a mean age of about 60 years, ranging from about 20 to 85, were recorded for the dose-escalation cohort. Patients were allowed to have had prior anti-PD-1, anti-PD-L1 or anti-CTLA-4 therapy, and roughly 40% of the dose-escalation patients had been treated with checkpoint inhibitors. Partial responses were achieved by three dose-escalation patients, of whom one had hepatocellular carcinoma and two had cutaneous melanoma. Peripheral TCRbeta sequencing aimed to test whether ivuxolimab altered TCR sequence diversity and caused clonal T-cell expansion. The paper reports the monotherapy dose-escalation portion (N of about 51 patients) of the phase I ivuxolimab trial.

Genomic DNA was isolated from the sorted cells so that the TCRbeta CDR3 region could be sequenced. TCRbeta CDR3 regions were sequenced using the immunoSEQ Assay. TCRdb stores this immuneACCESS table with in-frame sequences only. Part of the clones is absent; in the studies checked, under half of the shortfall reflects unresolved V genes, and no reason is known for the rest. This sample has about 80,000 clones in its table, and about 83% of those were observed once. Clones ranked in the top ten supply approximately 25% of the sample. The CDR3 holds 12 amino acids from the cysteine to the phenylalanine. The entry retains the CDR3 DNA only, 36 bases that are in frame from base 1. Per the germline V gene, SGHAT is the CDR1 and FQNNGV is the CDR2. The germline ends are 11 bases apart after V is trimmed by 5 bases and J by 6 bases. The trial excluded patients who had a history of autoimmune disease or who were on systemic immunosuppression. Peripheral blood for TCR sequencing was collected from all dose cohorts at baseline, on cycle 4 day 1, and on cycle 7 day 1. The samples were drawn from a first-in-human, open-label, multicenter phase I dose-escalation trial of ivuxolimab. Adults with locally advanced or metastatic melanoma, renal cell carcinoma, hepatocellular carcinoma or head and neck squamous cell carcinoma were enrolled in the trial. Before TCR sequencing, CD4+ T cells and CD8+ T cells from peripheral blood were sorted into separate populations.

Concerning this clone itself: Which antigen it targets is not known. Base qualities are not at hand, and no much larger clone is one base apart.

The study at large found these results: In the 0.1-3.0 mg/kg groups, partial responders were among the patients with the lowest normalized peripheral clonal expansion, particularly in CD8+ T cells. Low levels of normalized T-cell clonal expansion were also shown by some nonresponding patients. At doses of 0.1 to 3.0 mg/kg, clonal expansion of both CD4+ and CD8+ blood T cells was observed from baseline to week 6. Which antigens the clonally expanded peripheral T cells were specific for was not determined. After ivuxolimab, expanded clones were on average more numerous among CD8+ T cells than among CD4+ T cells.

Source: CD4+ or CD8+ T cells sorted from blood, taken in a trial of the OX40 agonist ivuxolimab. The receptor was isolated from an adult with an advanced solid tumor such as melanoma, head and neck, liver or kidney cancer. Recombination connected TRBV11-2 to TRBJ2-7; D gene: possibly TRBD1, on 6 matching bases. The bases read TGTGCCAGCAGCGCCACAGGGCGCGAGCAGTACTTC. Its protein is CASSATGREQYF.